This TCR beta chain was observed in a study of CD8 T cells in ankylosing spondylitis. This clonotype was seen only a few times. Germline V CDR1 and CDR2: SGHRS, YFSETQ. This CDR3 spans 15 amino acids. Trimming pared 3 bases from V and 5 bases from J, leaving 17 bases between. TCRdb re-derived calls from the 5' RACE reads in MiXCR, one entry per CDR3 protein. The table shows about 220,000 distinct CDR3 sequences, with more than 9% occurring only once. The rearrangement joins TRBV5-1 to TRBJ2-5, with D possibly being TRBD1 (6 bases). The receptor was isolated from a male donor with ankylosing spondylitis or in good health (not recorded which). The material sequenced was blood, either unsorted or a sorted T cell fraction (not recorded which). The CDR3 spells CASSWGPSSSETQYF. DNA of the CDR3: TGCGCCAGCAGCTGGGGGCCCTCTTCCTCGGAGACCCAGTACTTC.